This record looks at one T cell receptor beta chain sequence and its context. CDR1 is SGHTA, CDR2 FQGTGA, per germline. Deletions cut 2 bases from V and 5 bases from J, with 16 bases between. CDR3 size: 15 residues. This entry belongs to a study of shared clonotypes between healthy human individuals. Repertoires were generated with immunoSEQ multiplex PCR, while TCRdb's copy carries only in-frame clones and drops some. In the table there are 1.6 million or so clones, roughly 96% of which are singletons. Negatively enriched CD4+ T cells were divided by CD45RA into naive and memory. The sequenced sample was naive CD4+ T cells sorted from blood. Subset here: CD45RA+ positively selected. The source of this sequence is a young man in good health. This chain uses TRBV7-3 with TRBJ2-7, with D possibly being TRBD2 (6 bases). CDR3 in amino acids: CASSLVGGSYDEQYF. The DNA for the CDR3 is TGTGCCAGCAGCTTAGTGGGAGGTTCTTATGACGAGCAGTACTTC.